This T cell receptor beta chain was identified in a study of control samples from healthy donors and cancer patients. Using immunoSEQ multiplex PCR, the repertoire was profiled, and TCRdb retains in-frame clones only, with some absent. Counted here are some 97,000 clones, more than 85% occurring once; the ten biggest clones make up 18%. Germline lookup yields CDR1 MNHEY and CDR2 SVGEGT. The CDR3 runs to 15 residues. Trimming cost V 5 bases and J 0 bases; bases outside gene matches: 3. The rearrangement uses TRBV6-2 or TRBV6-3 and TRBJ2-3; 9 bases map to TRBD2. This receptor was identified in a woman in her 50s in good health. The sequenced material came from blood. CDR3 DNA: TGTGCCAGCAGTATAGCGGGGGCTAGCACAGATACGCAGTATTTT. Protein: CASSIAGASTDTQYF.